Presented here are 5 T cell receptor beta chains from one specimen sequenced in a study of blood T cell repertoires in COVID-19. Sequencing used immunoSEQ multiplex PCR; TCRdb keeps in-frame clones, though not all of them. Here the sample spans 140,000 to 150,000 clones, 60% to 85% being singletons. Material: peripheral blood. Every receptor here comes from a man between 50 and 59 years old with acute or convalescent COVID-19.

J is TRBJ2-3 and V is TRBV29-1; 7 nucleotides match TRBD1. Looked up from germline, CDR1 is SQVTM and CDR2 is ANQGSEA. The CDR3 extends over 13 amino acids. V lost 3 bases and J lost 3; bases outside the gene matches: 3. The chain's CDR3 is CSVETGWTDTQYF. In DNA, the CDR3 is TGCAGCGTTGAGACAGGGTGGACAGATACGCAGTATTTT.

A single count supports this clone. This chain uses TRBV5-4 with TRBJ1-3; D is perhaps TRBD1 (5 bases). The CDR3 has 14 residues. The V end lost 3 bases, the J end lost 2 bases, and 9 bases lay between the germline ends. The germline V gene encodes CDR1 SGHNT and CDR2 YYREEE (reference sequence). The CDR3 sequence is CASSSDRPGNTIYF. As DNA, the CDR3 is TGTGCCAGCAGCTCCGACAGACCTGGAAACACCATATATTTT.

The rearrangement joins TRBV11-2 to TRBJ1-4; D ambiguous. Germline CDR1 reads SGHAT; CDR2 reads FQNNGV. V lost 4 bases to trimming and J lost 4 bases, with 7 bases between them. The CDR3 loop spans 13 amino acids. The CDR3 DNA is TGTGCCAGCAGCTCGCGACATAATGAAAAACTGTTTTTT. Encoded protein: CASSSRHNEKLFF.

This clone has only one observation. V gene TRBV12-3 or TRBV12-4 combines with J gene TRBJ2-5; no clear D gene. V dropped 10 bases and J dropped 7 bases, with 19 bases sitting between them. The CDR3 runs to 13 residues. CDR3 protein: CATVHAAGGTQYF. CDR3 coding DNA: TGTGCCACCGTACACGCGGCTGGCGGGACCCAGTACTTC.

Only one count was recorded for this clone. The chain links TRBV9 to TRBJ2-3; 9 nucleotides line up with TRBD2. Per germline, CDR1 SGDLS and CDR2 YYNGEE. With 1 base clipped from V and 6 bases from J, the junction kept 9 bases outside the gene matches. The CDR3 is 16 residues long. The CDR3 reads CASSVLGGGAWDTQYF. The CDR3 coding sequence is TGTGCCAGCAGCGTACTAGGCGGGGGGGCCTGGGATACGCAGTATTTT.